A single sample gave rise to the 10 T cell receptor beta chains below, sequenced in a study of T-cell memory formation after mild COVID-19. TCRdb re-called the 5' RACE reads with MiXCR, one entry per CDR3 protein. The table records about half a million distinct CDR3 sequences, over 15% of them present only once. Sequencing was performed on PBMCs or a T cell subset sorted from them (not recorded which). Every receptor here comes from an adult woman who had mild COVID-19 (a few samples of this study predate the infection). Cell type and time point are not known.

V and J are TRBV3-1 and TRBJ2-2, with D possibly TRBD2 on 5 matching bases. This CDR3 is 14 amino acids long. V gave up 4 bases and J gave up 6 bases, with 12 bases separating them. CDR1 is LGHDT, CDR2 YNNKEL, per germline (reference sequence). As DNA, the CDR3 is TGTGCCAGCAGCCCCTCACTAGGGCCCGGGGAGCTGTTTTTT. Amino acids: CASSPSLGPGELFF.

The chain is built from TRBV20-1 and TRBJ1-1; 7 bases match TRBD1. This CDR3 has 15 residues. Germline loops: CDR1 DFQATT, CDR2 SNEGSKA (reference sequence). V shed 2 bases and J 2 bases; nucleotides not matched to a gene: 8. The CDR3 sequence is CSARRGHGLNTEAFF. The CDR3 region has the DNA TGCAGTGCTAGAAGGGGGCACGGATTAAACACTGAAGCTTTCTTT.

The rearrangement uses TRBV18 and TRBJ1-1; D possibly corresponds to TRBD1 (5 bases). The CDR3 has 14 residues. The V and J ends lost 0 bases and 5 bases respectively, with 10 bases between them. CDR1 and CDR2 from the germline V gene are KGHSH and LQKENI. CDR3 loop: CASSPPPGRTEAFF. The CDR3 region has the DNA TGTGCCAGCTCACCACCTCCGGGGCGGACTGAAGCTTTCTTT.

This clonotype was found many times. The chain combines TRBV7-6 with TRBJ1-1; TRBD1 matches at 7 bases. With 5 bases clipped from V and 3 bases from J, the junction kept 12 bases outside the gene matches. Germline-derived CDR1 and CDR2 are SGHVS and FNYEAQ. CDR3 length equals 16 residues. In DNA form, the CDR3 reads TGTGCCAGCAGCCGGGACAGTGGGGCAGGCGACACTGAAGCTTTCTTT. Protein sequence: CASSRDSGAGDTEAFF.

This chain uses TRBV7-2 with TRBJ2-5; 8 bases match TRBD2. This CDR3 has 16 amino acids. Germline V lookup: CDR1 SGHTA, CDR2 FQGNSA. V lost 1 base and J lost 3; bases outside the gene matches: 7. The DNA of the CDR3 is TGTGCCAGCAGCTTAGAGGGCCCGGGGGGGAAAGAGACCCAGTACTTC. As protein: CASSLEGPGGKETQYF.

This clonotype was found a few times. The chain links TRBV12-3 or TRBV12-4 to TRBJ2-5; D is perhaps TRBD1 (5 bases). Trimming took off 3 bases at V and 2 bases at J, with 13 bases between the two ends. This CDR3 comprises 15 residues. The CDR3 DNA sequence: TGTGCCAGCAGTTTGGGGCTTGGGTTACAAGAGACCCAGTACTTC. Translation gives CASSLGLGLQETQYF.

This clonotype was recorded a few times. The chain uses TRBV10-3 and TRBJ2-1; D gene ambiguous. This CDR3 has 13 residues. Germline CDR1 and CDR2: ENHRY and SYGVKD. Trimming removed 4 bases at V and 10 bases at J, with 14 bases between. CDR3 region: CAISVPGRIEQFF. CDR3 in DNA: TGTGCCATCAGTGTCCCGGGCCGAATCGAGCAGTTCTTC.

V and J are TRBV23-1 and TRBJ1-5; 10 bases line up with TRBD1. TRBV23-1 is recorded as an ORF, its role being uncertain. The CDR3 has 19 residues. V lost 4 bases, J lost 3 bases, and 15 bases stayed unmatched. CDR3 residues: CASSPSRTGGYRNNQPQHF. CDR3 sequence (DNA): TGCGCCAGCAGTCCTTCAAGGACAGGGGGATATAGAAACAATCAGCCCCAGCATTTT.

The gene calls are TRBV14 and TRBJ2-7, with no clear D. Trimming took off 1 base at V and 4 bases at J, with 11 bases between the two ends. The germline gives CDR1 SGHDN, CDR2 FVKESK. CDR3 length: 14 residues. Here the CDR3 reads CASSQAEPVYEQYF. In nucleotides, the CDR3 is TGTGCCAGCAGCCAAGCTGAACCCGTTTACGAGCAGTACTTC. Full variable domain (outside the CDR3, taken from reference TRBV14 and TRBJ2-7): EAGVTQFPSHSVIEKGQTVTLRCDPISGHDNLYWYRRVMGKEIKFLLHFVKESKQDESGMPNNRFLAERTGGTYSTLKVQPAELEDSGVYFCASSQAEPVYEQYFGPGTRLTVT.

This clonotype occurred a few times. The chain has TRBV7-6 and TRBJ2-2; D might be TRBD2 (5 bases). V was trimmed by 6 bases and J by 6 bases, leaving 11 bases between them. Germline V CDR1 and CDR2: SGHVS, FNYEAQ. The CDR3 consists of 13 residues. The CDR3 coding sequence is TGTGCCAGCAGTCCGGAGCGGCCCGGGGAGCTGTTTTTT. It specifies CASSPERPGELFF.